One and the same sample provided the 32 T cell receptor beta chains below, sequenced in a study of blood T cell repertoires in COVID-19. Profiled with immunoSEQ multiplex PCR; TCRdb holds only in-frame clones, not every one. Counted here are 150,000 to 200,000 clones, roughly 90% occurring once; the ten biggest clones make up 18%. Sequencing was carried out using peripheral blood. These receptors all come from a man aged 60 to 75 with active or convalescent COVID-19.

The genes are TRBV18 and TRBJ1-5, with a weak D call TRBD1 (5 bases). The CDR3 sequence is 14 residues long. From germline, CDR1 is KGHSH and CDR2 LQKENI. V was pared by 5 bases and J by 4 bases, with 12 bases between. The CDR3 coding sequence is TGTGCCAGCTCAGGGGCGCCGACAAATCAGCCCCAGCATTTT. Translated, it gives CASSGAPTNQPQHF.

The V call is TRBV4-1, the J call TRBJ2-7, with TRBD1 matching over 8 bases. There are 16 residues in the CDR3. Trimming took 0 bases from V and 3 from J; bases not matched to a gene: 7. Germline-derived CDR1 and CDR2 are MGHRA and YSYEKL. The CDR3 DNA reads TGCGCCAGCAGCCAAGATCGGACAGGGCTCCGCTACGAGCAGTACTTC. Protein product: CASSQDRTGLRYEQYF.

The rearrangement links TRBV6-6 to TRBJ2-7; 11 bases agree with TRBD2. The junction had 10 bases not matched to a gene; V was cut back by 5 bases and J by 4 bases. CDR1 and CDR2 from the germline V gene are MNHNY and SVGAGI (reference sequence). CDR3 size: 16 residues. The CDR3 nucleotides are TGTGCCAGCAGTCGACCCCTAGCGGGAGGATTATACGAGCAGTACTTC. The encoded protein is CASSRPLAGGLYEQYF.

This clone was observed once. The genes are TRBV10-1 and TRBJ1-2, with D possibly being TRBD1 (6 bases). CDR3 size: 16 residues. Germline-derived CDR1 and CDR2 are WNHNN and SYGVQD (reference sequence). The V end lost 3 bases, the J end lost 10 bases, and 24 bases lay between the germline ends. CDR3 region: CASSDPGAGTQSAYTF. The DNA of the CDR3 is TGCGCCAGCAGTGACCCTGGGGCAGGGACACAATCCGCCTACACCTTC.

The chain couples TRBV7-7 to TRBJ2-7, with D unclear. The germline gives CDR1 SSHAT, CDR2 FNYEAQ (reference sequence). The CDR3 runs 14 residues. V was shortened by 5 bases and J by 0 bases, with 11 bases between the two germline ends. This chain's CDR3 is CASSRDSGSYEQYF. Here the CDR3 DNA reads TGTGCCAGCAGCCGTGACTCGGGCTCCTACGAGCAGTACTTC.

V gene TRBV18 combines with J gene TRBJ1-1; D unresolved. The CDR3 totals 14 residues. Germline V gives CDR1 KGHSH, CDR2 LQKENI. Trimming shortened V by 2 bases and J by 1 base, and 8 bases separated the two germline ends. CDR3 protein: CASSPWEGNTEAFF. CDR3 nucleotides: TGTGCCAGCTCACCATGGGAGGGGAACACTGAAGCTTTCTTT.

The chain links TRBV27 to TRBJ2-1; a weak D match, TRBD2 (6 bases). The V gene's germline CDR1 is MNHEY and CDR2 SMNVEV (reference sequence). The CDR3 covers 18 residues. Trimming stripped 3 bases from V and 7 bases from J, with 25 bases between. CDR3 in DNA: TGTGCCAGCAGTTTCCGACTGAAGTTCGCGGGATCGGGAAATGAGCAGTTCTTC. Protein product: CASSFRLKFAGSGNEQFF.

The chain has TRBV12-5 and TRBJ1-2; no firm D call. V was shortened by 7 bases and J by 5 bases, with 14 bases between the two germline ends. Looked up from germline, CDR1 is LGHNT and CDR2 is FRNRAP. This CDR3 region has 13 residues. The CDR3 loop reads CASATDWVYGYTF. The CDR3 region has the DNA TGTGCTAGTGCCACGGACTGGGTGTATGGCTACACCTTC.

The chain carries TRBV19 and TRBJ2-3; D is undetermined. In germline, CDR1 is LNHDA, CDR2 SQIVND (reference sequence). This CDR3 has 19 residues. V lost 3 bases to trimming and J lost 1 base, with 23 bases between them. The CDR3: CASSIWAAEQGVRTDTQYF. Here the CDR3 DNA reads TGTGCCAGTAGTATCTGGGCAGCTGAACAAGGTGTCCGCACAGATACGCAGTATTTT.

V is TRBV7-2 and J is TRBJ2-3, with 7 bases matching TRBD2. Germline V gives CDR1 SGHTA, CDR2 FQGNSA. The CDR3 loop spans 13 amino acids. The V gene end was trimmed by 5 bases and the J gene end by 3 bases; junction bases not matched to a gene: 2. CDR3 sequence reads: CASSRGGTDTQYF. The DNA of the CDR3 is TGTGCCAGCAGCCGCGGGGGTACAGATACGCAGTATTTT. Full variable domain (rest looked up from reference TRBV7-2 and TRBJ2-3): GAGVSQSPSNKVTEKGKDVELRCDPISGHTALYWYRQSLGQGLEFLIYFQGNSAPDKSGLPSDRFSAERTGGSVSTLTIQRTQQEDSAVYLCASSRGGTDTQYFGPGTRLTVL.

The V gene is TRBV10-3, the J gene TRBJ2-7, with a possible D match to TRBD2 (7 bases). In germline, CDR1 is ENHRY, CDR2 SYGVKD. Trimming took off 0 bases at V and 5 bases at J, with 14 bases between the two ends. CDR3 length: 15 amino acids. The CDR3 reads CAISESGGGGNEQYF. The CDR3, as DNA: TGTGCCATCAGTGAGTCAGGGGGGGGAGGAAACGAGCAGTACTTC.

The gene calls are TRBV9 and TRBJ2-3; D is possibly TRBD2 (5 bases). With 0 bases removed from V and 4 bases from J, the gap between germline ends came to 9 bases. This CDR3 has 14 residues. The germline CDR1 and CDR2 sequences are SGDLS and YYNGEE. The CDR3 is CASSVGGSADTQYF. CDR3 nucleotides: TGTGCCAGCAGCGTAGGTGGTAGCGCAGATACGCAGTATTTT.

The chain combines TRBV18 with TRBJ2-7; TRBD1 matches 11 bases. After removal of 2 bases from V and 6 bases from J, the junction contained 3 bases not matched to a gene. The CDR3 has 14 amino acids. Germline assignment: CDR1 KGHSH and CDR2 LQKENI. CDR3 in amino acids: CASSPGQGAIEQYF. The CDR3 nucleotides read TGTGCCAGCTCACCAGGACAGGGGGCGATCGAGCAGTACTTC. The full variable domain, in which reference TRBV18 and TRBJ2-7 provide the parts outside the CDR3, is NAGVMQNPRHLVRRRGQEARLRCSPMKGHSHVYWYRQLPEEGLKFMVYLQKENIIDESGMPKERFSAEFPKEGPSILRIQQVVRGDSAAYFCASSPGQGAIEQYFGPGTRLTVT.

The V and J genes are TRBV5-4 and TRBJ2-2, with a tentative D call TRBD1 (5 bases). The V gene lost 0 bases and the J gene lost 6 bases, with 12 bases spanning the gap. The CDR3 length is 15 residues. Germline loops: CDR1 SGHNT, CDR2 YYREEE (reference sequence). The CDR3 reads CASSLGGVGSGELFF. CDR3 bases: TGTGCCAGCAGCTTGGGGGGCGTGGGGTCCGGGGAGCTGTTTTTT. Full variable domain (remainder filled in from reference TRBV5-4 and TRBJ2-2): ETGVTQSPTHLIKTRGQQVTLRCSSQSGHNTVSWYQQALGQGPQFIFQYYREEENGRGNFPPRFSGLQFPNYSSELNVNALELDDSALYLCASSLGGVGSGELFFGEGSRLTVL.

CDR3 DNA: TGTGCCAGCAGCGGGACGTTTGGGGGGAGTGAAAAACTGTTTTTT. Translating gives CASSGTFGGSEKLFF. V usage is TRBV7-6 and J usage is TRBJ1-4; possibly TRBD1 for D (5 bases). V was shortened by 5 bases and J by 7 bases, with 17 bases between the two germline ends. CDR3 length equals 15 residues. CDR1 and CDR2 from the germline V gene are SGHVS and FNYEAQ.

This chain joins TRBV19 and TRBJ2-2; perhaps TRBD1 as D (6 bases). CDR3 length equals 13 residues. V was cut by 3 bases and J by 9 bases, with 11 bases left in between. Germline V lookup: CDR1 LNHDA, CDR2 SQIVND (reference sequence). The CDR3 sequence: CASSIQGTRELFF. The CDR3, as DNA: TGTGCCAGTAGTATTCAGGGGACCCGGGAGCTGTTTTTT.

As for this clone: The junction and the germline gene differ at one end; a read error may be behind it. This chain connects TRBV6-5 to TRBJ1-1; unclear D gene. CDR3 size: 11 residues. Germline V gene data show CDR1 as MNHEY and CDR2 as SVGAGI. CDR3 sequence (DNA): TGTGCCAGCAGTTACAATCGCGGGCAAGTCTTT. Amino acid sequence: CASSYNRGQVF.

This clone turned up a few times. This chain uses TRBV10-3 with TRBJ1-2; tentatively, D is TRBD1 (5 bases). Germline CDR1 and CDR2: ENHRY and SYGVKD. Trimming cost V 3 bases and J 5 bases, with 13 bases left between them. The CDR3 has 14 residues. CDR3: CAISDLGDYYGYTF. In nucleotides, the CDR3 is TGTGCCATCAGTGATCTAGGGGACTATTATGGCTACACCTTC.

V usage is TRBV18 and J usage is TRBJ1-5; 11 bases agree with TRBD1. Looked up from germline, CDR1 is KGHSH and CDR2 is LQKENI. There are 17 residues in the CDR3. V lost 4 bases and J lost 0; bases outside the gene matches: 5. CDR3 nucleotide sequence: TGTGCCAGCTCACTGGACAGGGGGCCGATTAGCAATCAGCCCCAGCATTTT. Its protein product is CASSLDRGPISNQPQHF.

Only a few counts were recorded for this clone. The chain links TRBV20-1 to TRBJ1-5; a weak D match, TRBD1 (5 bases). The CDR3 is 16 residues long. Trimming took 3 bases from V and 9 from J, leaving 24 bases between them. Germline CDR1 and CDR2: DFQATT and SNEGSKA (reference sequence). The CDR3 nucleotides read TGCAGTGCTAGTCCCTCGGGCGGAGGGGTTATCACGCCCCAGCATTTT. This gives the protein CSASPSGGGVITPQHF.

For the CDR3, the DNA is TGTGCCAGCAGCCAAGAGCGGGGGGCCGATGGCTACACCTTC. Amino acids: CASSQERGADGYTF. The chain recombines TRBV14 with TRBJ1-2; possible D gene TRBD1, 6 bases. This CDR3 spans 14 amino acids. Germline lookup yields CDR1 SGHDN and CDR2 FVKESK. Trimming took 0 bases from V and 6 from J, leaving 11 bases between them.

This chain connects TRBV19 to TRBJ1-2; 9 bases are shared with TRBD1. This CDR3 comprises 18 residues. The trim removed 6 bases at V and 1 base at J, leaving 15 bases unmatched. CDR1 and CDR2 (germline): LNHDA, SQIVND (reference sequence). The CDR3 DNA reads TGTGCCAGTAGGGCCACCGGGACAGGGAGTCCTTTTAACTATGGCTACACCTTC. As protein: CASRATGTGSPFNYGYTF.

This chain links TRBV7-8 with TRBJ1-5, with D perhaps TRBD1 (5 bases). V was pared by 5 bases and J by 1 base, with 12 bases between. Germline V gives CDR1 SGHVS, CDR2 FQNEAQ. This CDR3 is 15 amino acids long. CDR3 sequence reads: CASSPQGWSNQPQHF. CDR3 coding DNA: TGTGCCAGCAGCCCCCAGGGTTGGAGCAATCAGCCCCAGCATTTT.

The V call is TRBV6-1, the J call TRBJ1-6, with unresolved D. Germline values: CDR1 MNHNS, CDR2 SASEGT. The germline V and J ends were trimmed by 2 bases and 9 bases, with 20 bases remaining between them. The CDR3 sequence is 17 residues long. CDR3 in amino acids: CASSEMAGEPGLSPLHF. The CDR3 DNA is TGTGCCAGCAGTGAAATGGCAGGCGAGCCTGGTCTTTCACCCCTCCACTTT.

The V gene is TRBV11-1, the J gene TRBJ2-2, with D possibly TRBD1 on 6 matching bases. The CDR3 totals 15 residues. Deletions cut 2 bases from V and 1 base from J, with 8 bases between. CDR1 and CDR2 from the germline V gene are SGHAT and FQDESV (reference sequence). The CDR3 nucleotides read TGTGCCAGCAGCTTATTAGGGGGGAACACCGGGGAGCTGTTTTTT. It is translated as CASSLLGGNTGELFF.

The chain joins TRBV19 to TRBJ2-3; 13 nucleotides agree with TRBD2. With 6 bases clipped from V and 6 bases from J, the junction kept 9 bases outside the gene matches. The CDR3 has 16 residues. Per the germline V gene, CDR1 is LNHDA and CDR2 is SQIVND (reference sequence). The CDR3, as DNA: TGTGCCAGTAGCCCCAGACTAGCGGGGGGTTTGGATACGCAGTATTTT. Amino acids: CASSPRLAGGLDTQYF.

The rearrangement links TRBV25-1 to TRBJ1-6; D unresolved. The CDR3 spans 16 residues. Trimming left V 1 base short and J 0 bases short, with 7 bases between. The germline CDR1 and CDR2 sequences are MGHDK and SYGVNS. CDR3 coding DNA: TGTGCCAGCAGTGAATGGCGGAGCTCCTATAATTCACCCCTCCACTTT. Residues: CASSEWRSSYNSPLHF.

V and J are TRBV4-2 and TRBJ1-6; TRBD1 agrees at 7 bases. V was pared by 4 bases and J by 7 bases, with 7 bases of the junction left unmatched. This CDR3 is 15 amino acids long. Germline values: CDR1 LGHNA, CDR2 YNFKEQ. The CDR3 nucleotides are TGTGCCAGCAGCCCATTGGACAGGAGCAATTCACCCCTCCACTTT. The encoded protein is CASSPLDRSNSPLHF.

The chain recombines TRBV6-1 with TRBJ1-5, with 11 nucleotides matching TRBD1. Germline-derived CDR1 and CDR2 are MNHNS and SASEGT. With V trimmed by 4 bases and J by 5 bases, 7 bases remained unmatched. There are 16 residues in the CDR3. CDR3 sequence reads: CASSGGTGGKDQPQHF. The CDR3 DNA sequence: TGTGCCAGCAGTGGCGGGACAGGGGGGAAGGATCAGCCCCAGCATTTT.

V is TRBV5-6 and J is TRBJ1-1; perhaps TRBD1 as D (5 bases). The CDR3 length is 14 residues. V lost 0 bases to trimming and J lost 2 bases, with 8 bases between them. CDR1 and CDR2 from the germline V gene are SGHDT and YYEEEE. The CDR3 bases are TGTGCCAGCAGCTTGGACAGGTTAAACACTGAAGCTTTCTTT. Its protein product is CASSLDRLNTEAFF. Complete variable domain (other parts from reference TRBV5-6 and TRBJ1-1): DAGVTQSPTHLIKTRGQQVTLRCSPKSGHDTVSWYQQALGQGPQFIFQYYEEEERQRGNFPDRFSGHQFPNYSSELNVNALLLGDSALYLCASSLDRLNTEAFFGQGTRLTVV.

Here the CDR3 DNA reads TGTGCCAGCAGCCCCCGGGACAGGGGCTACGAGCAGTACTTC. Residues: CASSPRDRGYEQYF. This rearrangement joins TRBV6-5 to TRBJ2-7; 10 nucleotides align to TRBD1. Germline V gene lookup returns CDR1 MNHEY and CDR2 SVGAGI. This CDR3 is built from 14 residues. Losses at the gene ends were 6 bases for V and 3 bases for J; bases not matched to a gene: 5.

The V call is TRBV4-1, the J call TRBJ1-6, with 11 nucleotides matching TRBD1. This CDR3 has 20 amino acids. Trimming cost V 4 bases and J 0 bases; bases outside gene matches: 11. Germline V gene lookup returns CDR1 MGHRA and CDR2 YSYEKL. CDR3 nucleotide sequence: TGCGCCAGCAGCCTAAGAAGCCGGGACAGGGGGAGCTCCTATAATTCACCCCTCCACTTT. This codes for CASSLRSRDRGSSYNSPLHF.